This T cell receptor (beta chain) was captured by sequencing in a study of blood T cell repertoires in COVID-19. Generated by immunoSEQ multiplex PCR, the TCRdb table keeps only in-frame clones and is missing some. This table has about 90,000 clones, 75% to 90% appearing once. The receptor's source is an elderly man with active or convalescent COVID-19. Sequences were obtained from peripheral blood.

The CDR3 reads CASSYSRDRRTEAFF. The CDR3, as DNA: TGTGCCAGCAGTTACTCGAGGGATCGGCGGACTGAAGCTTTCTTT. The V and J genes are TRBV6-5 and TRBJ1-1; D is unclear. CDR3 length: 15 amino acids. Germline V gives CDR1 MNHEY, CDR2 SVGAGI. V dropped 0 bases and J dropped 5 bases, with 13 bases sitting between them.